The rows below give T cell receptor beta chains drawn from one sample of a study of graft-versus-host responses after intestinal transplantation. Generated by immunoSEQ multiplex PCR, the TCRdb table keeps only in-frame clones and is missing some. The table lists tens of thousands of clones, around 90% of them singletons. This material consisted of PBMCs, taken 26 days after transplant. These receptors were taken from a human patient who received an intestinal transplant, so some T cells may come from the graft donor. The CDR3 runs from the conserved cysteine through the conserved F or W. D genes are given only for firm matches. Clone size is shown for a subset of rows, as once, few, many or a class of expanded clone.

NA	TRBV6-5	TRBJ1-1	TRBD1	CASSVRQGHTTEAFF	TGTGCCAGCAGTGTACGACAGGGCCACACCACTGAAGCTTTCTTT
once	TRBV5-8	TRBJ2-7	NA	CATPGHLTYEQYF	TGTGCCACCCCGGGACACTTAACCTACGAGCAGTACTTC
NA	TRBV28	TRBJ1-2	NA	CASSLTGRANYGYTF	TGTGCCAGCAGTTTAACGGGGAGAGCTAACTATGGCTACACCTTC
NA	TRBV5-6	TRBJ2-7	TRBD2	CASAFGGGSYEQYF	TGTGCCAGCGCATTTGGCGGGGGGTCCTACGAGCAGTACTTC
NA	TRBV7-8	TRBJ2-5	NA	CASSLEPGSVQTQYF	TGTGCCAGCAGCTTAGAGCCGGGTTCGGTCCAGACCCAGTACTTC
NA	TRBV29-1	TRBJ2-2	NA	CSVEWGVNTGELFF	TGCAGCGTTGAATGGGGGGTTAACACCGGGGAGCTGTTTTTT
NA	TRBV27	TRBJ1-1	NA	CASSLTGGTEAFF	TGTGCCAGCAGTTTGACAGGTGGCACTGAAGCTTTCTTT
NA	TRBV5-6	TRBJ2-7	NA	CASSLAGSDEQYF	TGTGCCAGCAGCTTGGCAGGGTCGGACGAGCAGTACTTC
NA	TRBV4-1	TRBJ1-4	TRBD1	CASSQGRDRLPKGEKLFF	TGCGCCAGCAGCCAAGGACGGGACAGGTTGCCCAAAGGTGAAAAACTGTTTTTT
NA	TRBV4-1	TRBJ2-1	NA	CASSHDGTAGYNEQFF	TGCGCCAGCAGCCACGATGGGACAGCGGGCTACAATGAGCAGTTCTTC
NA	TRBV7-8	TRBJ1-3	NA	CASSLQGSDTIYF	TGTGCCAGCAGCTTACAGGGGTCGGACACCATATATTTT
NA	TRBV18	TRBJ1-3	NA	CASSPLTGNSGNTIYF	TGTGCCAGCTCACCACTGACCGGGAACTCTGGAAACACCATATATTTT
NA	TRBV5-4	TRBJ1-5	TRBD1	CATNSGGSNQPQHF	TGTGCCACCAACTCAGGGGGTAGCAATCAGCCCCAGCATTTT
few	TRBV6-1	TRBJ1-3	NA	CASSESPSSGNTIYF	TGTGCCAGCAGTGAATCGCCTAGCTCTGGAAACACCATATATTTT
once	TRBV15	TRBJ2-1	TRBD1	CATSSGTGDMYNEQFF	TGTGCCACCAGCAGCGGGACAGGGGACATGTACAATGAGCAGTTCTTC
NA	TRBV6-5	TRBJ2-1	TRBD2	CASSAQTSGVNEQFF	TGTGCCAGCAGCGCTCAGACTAGCGGGGTGAATGAGCAGTTCTTC
NA	TRBV27	TRBJ1-2	NA	CASSFLSTRGYGYTF	TGTGCCAGCAGTTTCCTGTCGACCAGGGGATATGGCTACACCTTC
NA	TRBV7-9	TRBJ2-4	TRBD1	CASSTDRGPNIQYF	TGTGCCAGCAGCACCGACAGGGGACCGAACATTCAGTACTTC
NA	TRBV19	TRBJ2-1	TRBD1	CASSGDSFYNEQFF	TGTGCCAGTAGTGGGGACAGCTTTTACAATGAGCAGTTCTTC
NA	TRBV5-4	TRBJ1-5	TRBD1	CASSSRTGKVGHQPQHF	TGTGCCAGCAGCTCACGGACAGGGAAAGTCGGGCATCAGCCCCAGCATTTT
NA	TRBV6-6	TRBJ1-5	NA	CASSYAAGDQPQHF	TGTGCCAGCAGTTACGCGGCCGGTGATCAGCCCCAGCATTTT
NA	TRBV29-1	TRBJ1-1	TRBD1	CSVDHRGPGEAFF	TGCAGCGTCGACCACAGGGGCCCAGGTGAAGCTTTCTTT
NA	TRBV2	TRBJ1-1	NA	CASMKSQDRNTEAFF	TGTGCCAGCATGAAGTCTCAGGACAGGAACACTGAAGCTTTCTTT
NA	TRBV18	TRBJ1-2	NA	CASQRGAISYGYTF	TGTGCCAGCCAACGGGGAGCTATCTCTTATGGCTACACCTTC
once	TRBV9	TRBJ2-7	NA	CASSVVPAGYEQYF	TGTGCCAGCAGCGTAGTGCCGGCAGGCTACGAGCAGTACTTC
NA	TRBV7-9	TRBJ2-1	TRBD1	CASSRPTGTGVNEQFF	TGTGCCAGCAGCCGCCCCACCGGGACAGGAGTCAATGAGCAGTTCTTC
NA	TRBV11-1	TRBJ2-3	NA	CASSFPDRSSTDTQYF	TGTGCCAGCAGCTTCCCAGACAGGTCTAGCACAGATACGCAGTATTTT
NA	TRBV27	TRBJ1-5	TRBD1	CASSPGGGSNQPQHF	TGTGCCAGCAGTCCAGGGGGCGGAAGCAATCAGCCCCAGCATTTT
NA	TRBV5-6	TRBJ1-5	TRBD1	CASSYGTGVNQPQHF	TGTGCCAGCAGCTATGGGACAGGGGTCAATCAGCCCCAGCATTTT
NA	TRBV6-5	TRBJ2-7	TRBD1	CASRDPGQGLHEQYF	TGTGCCAGCAGAGACCCGGGACAGGGTCTCCACGAGCAGTACTTC
NA	TRBV28	TRBJ1-2	NA	CASRMGGYGYTF	TGTGCCAGCAGAATGGGGGGATATGGCTACACCTTC
NA	TRBV27	TRBJ1-2	NA	CASSPLAQGYGYTF	TGTGCCAGCAGTCCTCTCGCCCAGGGCTATGGCTACACCTTC
NA	TRBV4-3	TRBJ1-2	TRBD1	CASSQELRDRHLAGF	TGCGCCAGCAGCCAGGAGCTTCGGGACAGACATCTGGCCGGCTTC
NA	TRBV30	TRBJ1-1	TRBD1	CAWGRGQRNTEAFF	TGTGCCTGGGGTAGGGGACAGAGGAACACTGAAGCTTTCTTT
NA	TRBV9	TRBJ2-1	TRBD2	CASSAWGAGDPTEQFF	TGTGCCAGCAGCGCGTGGGGAGCGGGAGATCCGACTGAGCAGTTCTTC
NA	TRBV2	TRBJ1-3	NA	CASSDPGSGNTIYF	TGTGCCAGCAGTGATCCGGGGTCTGGAAACACCATATATTTT
NA	TRBV28	TRBJ2-7	NA	CASSPRPGTPYEQYF	TGTGCCAGCAGTCCGCGCCCCGGGACACCTTACGAGCAGTACTTC
NA	TRBV28	TRBJ2-1	NA	CASSLPLGQGPYNEQFF	TGTGCCAGCAGTTTACCACTCGGACAAGGACCCTACAATGAGCAGTTCTTC
NA	TRBV2	TRBJ1-6	NA	CASSEWGSDSPLHF	TGTGCCAGCAGTGAATGGGGCAGTGATTCACCCCTCCACTTT
NA	TRBV27	TRBJ1-5	TRBD1	CASSARTGQQHF	TGTGCCAGCAGTGCTAGGACAGGGCAACAGCATTTT
NA	TRBV5-1	TRBJ2-4	TRBD2	CASSLGGGLAVTKNIQYF	TGCGCCAGCAGTTTAGGGGGAGGACTAGCGGTAACCAAAAACATTCAGTACTTC
NA	TRBV7-6	TRBJ1-6	TRBD1	CASSYRDRDSPLHF	TGTGCCAGCAGCTACCGGGACAGGGATTCACCCCTCCACTTT
NA	TRBV10-3	TRBJ2-3	NA	CAISVALDADTQYF	TGTGCCATCAGTGTGGCTCTAGATGCAGATACGCAGTATTTT
NA	TRBV9	TRBJ1-3	NA	CASSDSSGNTIYF	TGTGCCAGCAGTGACAGCTCTGGAAACACCATATATTTT
NA	TRBV4-2	TRBJ1-3	NA	CASSQDRASSGNTIYF	TGTGCCAGCAGCCAAGACAGGGCGAGCTCTGGAAACACCATATATTTT
NA	TRBV25-1	TRBJ2-1	NA	CASSGAGSDEQFF	TGTGCCAGCAGTGGGGCAGGTTCGGATGAGCAGTTCTTC
NA	TRBV6-1	TRBJ2-2	NA	CASIWQANTGELFF	TGTGCCAGCATTTGGCAGGCGAACACCGGGGAGCTGTTTTTT
NA	TRBV18	TRBJ2-1	NA	CASSPPAQSSYNEQFF	TGTGCCAGCTCACCACCGGCACAAAGCTCCTACAATGAGCAGTTCTTC
NA	TRBV4-3	TRBJ1-4	NA	CASSQRLLGTRDEKLFF	TGCGCCAGCAGCCAACGTCTACTCGGGACACGGGATGAAAAACTGTTTTTT
few	TRBV2	TRBJ1-1	NA	CASTRGGNTEAFF	TGTGCCAGCACCCGAGGGGGGAACACTGAAGCTTTCTTT
few	TRBV9	TRBJ2-1	TRBD1	CASSVGQGAVDEQFF	TGTGCCAGCAGCGTAGGGCAGGGGGCAGTGGATGAGCAGTTCTTC
few	TRBV6-4	TRBJ2-3	NA	CASSDKGAGADTQYF	TGTGCCAGCAGTGACAAAGGGGCCGGAGCAGATACGCAGTATTTT
once	TRBV21-1	TRBJ1-2	NA	CASSFRRDRAIYGYTF	TGTGCCAGCAGCTTCCGAAGGGACAGGGCAATCTATGGCTACACCTTC
few	TRBV7-7	TRBJ2-5	NA	CASSLAAGQETQYF	TGTGCTAGCAGCTTAGCGGCGGGTCAAGAGACCCAGTACTTC
NA	TRBV7-2	TRBJ2-7	TRBD2	CASSLVHGLAYEQYF	TGTGCCAGCAGCTTAGTACACGGACTAGCCTACGAGCAGTACTTC